Presented here are 18 T cell receptor beta chains from one specimen sequenced in a study of cytotoxic CD8 clonotypes in ibrutinib-treated CLL. TCRdb's copy holds only in-frame clones and misses some; the assay was immunoSEQ multiplex PCR. Counted here are about 310,000 clones, more than 65% occurring once; the ten biggest clones make up roughly 6.3%. Specimen: PBMCs, collected before ibrutinib treatment. Receptors were obtained from a human donor with chronic lymphocytic leukemia.

The chain joins TRBV7-6 to TRBJ2-7; D may be TRBD2 (6 bases). This CDR3 spans 13 amino acids. Germline V lookup: CDR1 SGHVS, CDR2 FNYEAQ. The ends were cut back, 3 bases at V and 0 bases at J, with 6 bases in the middle. In DNA, the CDR3 is TGTGCCAGCAGCTTGCGGGACTCCTACGAGCAGTACTTC. Its translation is CASSLRDSYEQYF.

The sample holds one count of this clone. The chain carries TRBV11-2 and TRBJ1-1; no clear D gene. Per germline, CDR1 SGHAT and CDR2 FQNNGV. This CDR3 spans 14 amino acids. Trimming left V 1 base short and J 0 bases short, with 6 bases between. The CDR3 region has the DNA TGTGCCAGCAGCTTAGTTGTGATGAACACTGAAGCTTTCTTT. It encodes CASSLVVMNTEAFF. Based on the CDR3 plus reference TRBV11-2 and TRBJ1-1, the full variable domain is EAGVAQSPRYKIIEKRQSVAFWCNPISGHATLYWYQQILGQGPKLLIQFQNNGVVDDSQLPKDRFSAERLKGVDSTLKIQPAKLEDSAVYLCASSLVVMNTEAFFGQGTRLTVV.

The chain couples TRBV30 to TRBJ1-2; perhaps TRBD1 as D (5 bases). Trimming took off 4 bases at V and 8 bases at J, with 14 bases between the two ends. This CDR3 spans 12 amino acids. CDR1 is GTSNPN, CDR2 SVGIG, per germline (reference sequence). CDR3 in DNA: TGTGCCTGGACAAGTCCGGGGCGAGGCTACACCTTC. It encodes CAWTSPGRGYTF. The full variable domain, completed using reference TRBV30 and TRBJ1-2, is SQTIHQWPATLVQPVGSPLSLECTVEGTSNPNLYWYRQAAGRGLQLLFYSVGIGQISSEVPQNLSASRPQDRQFILSSKKLLLSDSGFYLCAWTSPGRGYTFGSGTRLTVV.

V is TRBV27 and J is TRBJ1-2; D unclear. The CDR3 has 16 amino acids. Germline V CDR1 and CDR2: MNHEY, SMNVEV (reference sequence). Trimming cost V 5 bases and J 4 bases, with 20 bases left between them. CDR3 protein: CASSPLPSDPTYGYTF. CDR3 nucleotides: TGTGCCAGCAGTCCTCTTCCCAGTGACCCTACCTATGGCTACACCTTC.

This chain connects TRBV11-2 to TRBJ2-5, with D perhaps being TRBD1 or TRBD2 (7 bases each). The CDR3 runs 12 residues. V lost 5 bases, J lost 10 bases, and 14 bases lay in between. In germline, CDR1 is SGHAT, CDR2 FQNNGV. Written as DNA, the CDR3 is TGTGCCAGCAGCCCAGGGGGGAGGGGCCAGTACTTC. Translating gives CASSPGGRGQYF.

This clone was observed a handful of times. V usage is TRBV18 and J usage is TRBJ2-1; 8 bases map to TRBD2. V lost 6 bases and J lost 3; bases outside the gene matches: 7. The germline V gene has CDR1 KGHSH and CDR2 LQKENI. The CDR3 totals 15 residues. The CDR3 loop reads CASSTSLADYNEQFF. CDR3 DNA: TGTGCCAGCTCCACCTCACTAGCGGACTACAATGAGCAGTTCTTC.

This clone is a singleton in its sample. This chain links TRBV9 with TRBJ2-5; 9 bases match TRBD1. There are 16 residues in the CDR3. Germline lookup yields CDR1 SGDLS and CDR2 YYNGEE. V lost 0 bases and J lost 0; bases outside the gene matches: 3. The CDR3 loop is CASSVGGTGYQETQYF. CDR3 in DNA: TGTGCCAGCAGCGTAGGCGGGACAGGGTACCAAGAGACCCAGTACTTC.

This clone has just one count. The chain couples TRBV19 to TRBJ2-1; 8 bases match TRBD2. J was trimmed by 6 bases and V by 7 bases; bases with no gene match: 14. The CDR3 totals 16 residues. The V gene's germline CDR1 is LNHDA and CDR2 SQIVND (reference sequence). CDR3 sequence: CASKGEGRAGANEQFF. The CDR3 region has the DNA TGTGCCAGTAAGGGCGAGGGGCGAGCGGGAGCCAATGAGCAGTTCTTC.

The chain employs TRBV11-2 and TRBJ2-7; no clear D. The germline gives CDR1 SGHAT, CDR2 FQNNGV. Trimming stripped 2 bases from V and 0 bases from J, with 8 bases between. This CDR3 has 14 residues. The CDR3 DNA reads TGTGCCAGCAGCTTATTTCAGAGCTCCTACGAGCAGTACTTC. Amino acids: CASSLFQSSYEQYF.

CDR3 residues: CSVRQRNTEAFF. The CDR3 DNA sequence: TGCAGCGTACGCCAGAGGAACACTGAAGCTTTCTTT. The chain joins TRBV29-1 to TRBJ1-1; D unclear. The CDR3 has 12 residues. With 6 bases removed from V and 1 base from J, the gap between germline ends came to 9 bases. Per germline, CDR1 SQVTM and CDR2 ANQGSEA.

The sample holds a few counts of this clone. J is TRBJ2-1 and V is TRBV30; 16 bases line up with TRBD2. The V gene's germline CDR1 is GTSNPN and CDR2 SVGIG (reference sequence). The V gene end was trimmed by 0 bases and the J gene end by 8 bases; junction bases not matched to a gene: 4. This CDR3 is built from 16 residues. CDR3 DNA: TGTGCCTGGAGTGTAGGGGGGACTAGCGGGAGGGATGAGCAGTTCTTC. Translated: CAWSVGGTSGRDEQFF.

DNA of the CDR3: TGTGCCAGCAGCCATGGACAACAATACGAGCAGTACTTC. Protein sequence: CASSHGQQYEQYF. The chain employs TRBV4-2 and TRBJ2-7; tentatively, D is TRBD1 (5 bases). Per the germline V gene, CDR1 is LGHNA and CDR2 is YNFKEQ. V lost 3 bases and J lost 4, with 10 bases in between. The CDR3 loop spans 13 amino acids.

The rearrangement joins TRBV29-1 to TRBJ2-2, with 7 bases fitting TRBD2. V was clipped by 5 bases and J by 9 bases; unmatched bases: 12. Germline CDR1 reads SQVTM; CDR2 reads ANQGSEA. This CDR3 is built from 14 residues. CDR3 bases: TGCAGCGTTCAAGCGGGACCCGGTGCCAGGGAGCTGTTTTTT. Its protein is CSVQAGPGARELFF.

This clone was observed once. The V call is TRBV7-2, the J call TRBJ2-7, with 11 bases matching TRBD1. With V trimmed by 5 bases and J by 3 bases, 6 bases remained unmatched. The CDR3 loop spans 15 amino acids. CDR1 SGHTA and CDR2 FQGNSA come from the germline V gene. The CDR3 reads CASSEAGTGGYEQYF. The CDR3 DNA is TGTGCCAGCAGCGAAGCCGGGACAGGGGGCTACGAGCAGTACTTC.

The chain recombines TRBV7-8 with TRBJ2-1, with a tentative D call TRBD1 (5 bases). The V end lost 5 bases, the J end lost 9 bases, and 20 bases lay between the germline ends. CDR1 and CDR2 from the germline V gene are SGHVS and FQNEAQ. The length of the CDR3 is 15 residues. The DNA for the CDR3 is TGTGCCAGCAGCCACGACAGATTTCGACGAGGTGAGCAGTTCTTC. It translates to CASSHDRFRRGEQFF.

V is TRBV6-5 and J is TRBJ2-1; 7 nucleotides align to TRBD1. Germline CDR1 MNHEY, CDR2 SVGAGI. V was clipped by 6 bases and J by 8 bases; unmatched bases: 4. The CDR3 length is 12 residues. The CDR3 protein is CASSPGGYEQFF. DNA of the CDR3: TGTGCCAGCAGCCCAGGGGGTTATGAGCAGTTCTTC.

The J gene is TRBJ1-4, the V gene TRBV28, with D perhaps TRBD1 (6 bases). CDR1 and CDR2 (germline): MDHEN, SYDVKM. The CDR3 length is 14 residues. V lost 7 bases, J lost 8 bases, and 17 bases lay in between. CDR3 nucleotide sequence: TGTGCCAGCAAAATCGGAGGGAGGGGGGAAAAACTGTTTTTT. Amino acids: CASKIGGRGEKLFF.

The chain recombines TRBV27 with TRBJ1-2; possible D gene TRBD1, 6 bases. Trimming shortened V by 2 bases and J by 1 base, and 8 bases separated the two germline ends. Germline lookup yields CDR1 MNHEY and CDR2 SMNVEV (reference sequence). The CDR3 covers 14 residues. CDR3 coding DNA: TGTGCCAGCAGTTTAAGGGGGGATAACTATGGCTACACCTTC. The encoded protein is CASSLRGDNYGYTF.